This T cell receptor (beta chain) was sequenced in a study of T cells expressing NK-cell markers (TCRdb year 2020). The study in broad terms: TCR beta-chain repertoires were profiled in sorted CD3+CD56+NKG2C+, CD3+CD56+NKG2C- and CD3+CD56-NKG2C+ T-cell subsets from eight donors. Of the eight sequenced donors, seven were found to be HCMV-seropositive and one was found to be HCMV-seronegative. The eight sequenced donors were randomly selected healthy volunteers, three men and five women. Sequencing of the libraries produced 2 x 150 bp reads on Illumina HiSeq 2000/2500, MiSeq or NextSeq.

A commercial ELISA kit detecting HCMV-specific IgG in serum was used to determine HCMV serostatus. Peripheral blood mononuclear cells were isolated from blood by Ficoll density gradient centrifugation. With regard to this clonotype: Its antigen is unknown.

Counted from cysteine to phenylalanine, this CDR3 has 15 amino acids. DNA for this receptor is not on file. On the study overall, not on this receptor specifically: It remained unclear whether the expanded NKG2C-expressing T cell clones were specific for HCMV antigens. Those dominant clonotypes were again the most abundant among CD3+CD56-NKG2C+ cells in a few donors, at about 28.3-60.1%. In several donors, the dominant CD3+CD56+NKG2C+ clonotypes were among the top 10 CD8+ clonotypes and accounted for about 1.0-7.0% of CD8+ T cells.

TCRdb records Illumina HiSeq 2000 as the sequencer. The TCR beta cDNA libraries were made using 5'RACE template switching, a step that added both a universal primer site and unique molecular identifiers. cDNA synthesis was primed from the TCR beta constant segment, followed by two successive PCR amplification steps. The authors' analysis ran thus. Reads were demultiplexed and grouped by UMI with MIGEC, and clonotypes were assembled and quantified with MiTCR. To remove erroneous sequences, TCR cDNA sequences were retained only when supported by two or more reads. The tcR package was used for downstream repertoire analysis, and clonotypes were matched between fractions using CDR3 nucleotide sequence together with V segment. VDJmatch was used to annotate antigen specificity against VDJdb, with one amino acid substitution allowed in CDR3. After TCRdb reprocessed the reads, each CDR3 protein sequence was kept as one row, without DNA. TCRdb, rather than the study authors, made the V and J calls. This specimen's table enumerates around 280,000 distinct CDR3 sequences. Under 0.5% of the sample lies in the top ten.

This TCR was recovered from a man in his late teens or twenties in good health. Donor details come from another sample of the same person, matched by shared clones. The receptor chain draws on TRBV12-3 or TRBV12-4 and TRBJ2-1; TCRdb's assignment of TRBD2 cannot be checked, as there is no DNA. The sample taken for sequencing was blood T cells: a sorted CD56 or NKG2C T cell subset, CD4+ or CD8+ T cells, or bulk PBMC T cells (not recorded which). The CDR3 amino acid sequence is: CASSLPRGVYNEQFF.